Below, one T cell receptor (beta chain) is given with its context. Germline CDR1 LNHDA, CDR2 SQIVND (reference sequence). CDR3 length equals 14 residues. The germline V and J ends were trimmed by 8 bases and 1 base, with 11 bases remaining between them. TCRdb re-derived calls from the reads in MiXCR, one entry per CDR3 protein. The data show fewer than 350,000 distinct CDR3 sequences, roughly 16% seen once. These data come from a study of T cell repertoires in cytomegalovirus infection. This chain links TRBV19 with TRBJ2-2; the D gene is possibly TRBD1 (6 bases). The clonotype was recovered from a human donor in good health (CMV status not recorded). Some clones in this sample may be carry-over from other donors' samples. Sequencing was carried out using PBMCs. CDR3 residues: CASVGTLNTGELFF. CDR3 DNA: TGTGCCAGTGTCGGGACACTGAACACCGGGGAGCTGTTTTTT.